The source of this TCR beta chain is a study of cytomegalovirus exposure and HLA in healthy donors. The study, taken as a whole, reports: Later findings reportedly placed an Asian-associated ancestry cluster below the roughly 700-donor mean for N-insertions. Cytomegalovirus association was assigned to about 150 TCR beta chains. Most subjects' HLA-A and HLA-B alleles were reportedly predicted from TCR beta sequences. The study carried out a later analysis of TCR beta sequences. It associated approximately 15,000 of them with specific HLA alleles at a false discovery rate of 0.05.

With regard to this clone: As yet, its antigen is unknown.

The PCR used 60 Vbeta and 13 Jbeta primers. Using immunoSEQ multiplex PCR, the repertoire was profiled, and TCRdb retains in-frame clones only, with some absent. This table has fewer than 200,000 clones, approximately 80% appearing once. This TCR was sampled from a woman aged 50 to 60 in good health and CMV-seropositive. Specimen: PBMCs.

CDR3 protein: CASKPAGDTGELFF. DNA for the CDR3: TGTGCCAGCAAACCAGCGGGGGACACCGGGGAGCTGTTTTTT. The chain is built from TRBV9 and TRBJ2-2; 8 positions match TRBD2. Germline V gene sequence: CDR1 SGDLS, CDR2 YYNGEE. After removal of 6 bases from V and 3 bases from J, the junction contained 4 bases not matched to a gene. The CDR3 covers 14 residues.